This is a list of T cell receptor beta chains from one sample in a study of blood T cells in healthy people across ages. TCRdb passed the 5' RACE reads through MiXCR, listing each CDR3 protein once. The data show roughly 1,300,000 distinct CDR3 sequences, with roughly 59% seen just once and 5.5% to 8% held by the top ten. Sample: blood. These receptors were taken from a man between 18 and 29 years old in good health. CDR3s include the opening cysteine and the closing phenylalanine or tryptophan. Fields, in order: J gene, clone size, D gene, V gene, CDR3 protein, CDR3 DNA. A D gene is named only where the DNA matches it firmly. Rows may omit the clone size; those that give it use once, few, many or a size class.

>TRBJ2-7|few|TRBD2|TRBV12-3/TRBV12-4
CASSELAGTYEQYF
TGTGCCAGCAGTGAACTAGCGGGGACCTACGAGCAGTACTTC
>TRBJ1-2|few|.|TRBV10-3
CAISEPPGADYGYTF
TGTGCCATCAGTGAGCCACCCGGGGCTGACTATGGCTACACCTTC
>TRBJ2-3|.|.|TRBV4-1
CASSQVGGSGTQYF
TGCGCCAGCAGCCAAGTTGGGGGCAGTGGTACGCAGTATTTT
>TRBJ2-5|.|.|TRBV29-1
CSVEPGEKTQYF
TGCAGCGTTGAACCAGGGGAAAAGACCCAGTACTTC
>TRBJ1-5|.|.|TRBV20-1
CSARMGVITGGPQHF
TGCAGTGCTAGAATGGGGGTTATTACTGGAGGGCCCCAGCATTTT
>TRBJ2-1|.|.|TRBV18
CASSPDIPGGPAGNEQFF
TGTGCCAGCTCACCAGACATACCGGGGGGCCCGGCGGGCAATGAGCAGTTCTTC
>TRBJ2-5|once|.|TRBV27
CASSLGTGSPYNEQYF
TGTGCCAGCAGTTTAGGAACAGGGTCCCCCTACAATGAGCAGTACTTC
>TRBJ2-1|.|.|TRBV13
CASRDADEQFF
TGTGCCAGCAGAGACGCGGATGAGCAGTTCTTC
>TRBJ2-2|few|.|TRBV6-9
CASSYVAGELFF
TGTGCCAGCAGTTATGTGGCCGGGGAGCTGTTTTTT
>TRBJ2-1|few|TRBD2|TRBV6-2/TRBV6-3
CASSYSPGGPNEQFF
TGTGCCAGCAGTTACTCGCCGGGAGGGCCAAATGAGCAGTTCTTC
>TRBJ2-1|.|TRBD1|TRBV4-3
CASSQYNRGMSNEQFF
TGCGCCAGCAGCCAATACAACAGGGGAATGAGCAATGAGCAGTTCTTC
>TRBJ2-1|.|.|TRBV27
CASSRASSYNEQFF
TGTGCCAGCTCCCGGGCCAGCTCCTACAATGAGCAGTTCTTC
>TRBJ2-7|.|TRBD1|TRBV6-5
CASSYSSETGMYEQYF
TGTGCCAGCAGTTACTCGTCCGAGACAGGGATGTACGAGCAGTACTTC
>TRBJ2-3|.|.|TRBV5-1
CASLAASTDTQYF
TGCGCCAGCCTCGCGGCTAGCACAGATACGCAGTATTTT
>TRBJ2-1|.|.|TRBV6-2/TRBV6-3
CASRVGLGTYNEQFF
TGTGCCAGCAGAGTCGGCCTAGGGACCTACAATGAGCAGTTCTTC
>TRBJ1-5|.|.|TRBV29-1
CSVGEIGSNQPQHF
TGCAGCGTTGGCGAGATCGGGAGCAATCAGCCCCAGCATTTT
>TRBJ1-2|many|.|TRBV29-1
CSVRGDDYGYTF
TGCAGCGTTCGCGGGGACGACTATGGCTACACCTTC
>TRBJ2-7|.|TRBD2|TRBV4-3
CASSQVSGGRYEQYF
TGCGCCAGCAGCCAAGTAAGCGGGGGACGATACGAGCAGTACTTC
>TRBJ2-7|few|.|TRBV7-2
CASSFEAAEYEQYF
TGTGCCAGCAGCTTTGAGGCAGCAGAATACGAGCAGTACTTC
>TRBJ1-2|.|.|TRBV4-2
CASSRSTPTNYGYTF
TGTGCCAGCAGCCGTTCGACCCCTACTAACTATGGCTACACCTTC
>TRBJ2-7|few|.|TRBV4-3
CASSQDLGVAEQYF
TGCGCCAGCAGCCAAGACCTCGGGGTCGCCGAGCAGTACTTC
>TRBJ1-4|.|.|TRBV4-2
CASSQDHATGPNEKLFF
TGTGCCAGCAGCCAAGATCATGCGACAGGCCCGAATGAAAAACTGTTTTTT
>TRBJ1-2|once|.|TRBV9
CASIGSKNYGYTF
TGTGCCAGCATTGGGTCGAAGAACTATGGCTACACCTTC
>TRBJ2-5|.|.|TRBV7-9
CASSSGRGEAYETQYF
TGTGCCAGCAGCTCGGGGCGAGGGGAGGCATATGAGACCCAGTACTTC
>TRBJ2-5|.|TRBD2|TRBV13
CASTSSGGTQETQYF
TGTGCCAGCACATCCAGCGGGGGGACCCAAGAGACCCAGTACTTC
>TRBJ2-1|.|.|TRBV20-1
CSGRLRYSEQFF
TGCAGTGGGAGACTACGCTATTCCGAGCAGTTCTTC
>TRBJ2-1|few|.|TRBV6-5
CASSRGRTSYNEQFF
TGTGCCAGCAGCCGTGGACGGACTTCCTACAATGAGCAGTTCTTC
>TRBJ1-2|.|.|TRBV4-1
CASSQVGDRKDYGYTF
TGCGCCAGCAGCCAAGTTGGAGACAGGAAGGACTATGGCTACACCTTC
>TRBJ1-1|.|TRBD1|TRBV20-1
CSARDQGTGNTEAFF
TGCAGTGCTAGAGATCAGGGGACAGGGAACACTGAAGCTTTCTTT
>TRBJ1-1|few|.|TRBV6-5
CASSDTGKSTEAFF
TGTGCCAGCAGTGATACAGGAAAATCAACTGAAGCTTTCTTT
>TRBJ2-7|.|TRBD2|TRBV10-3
CAISEKRGSSYEQYF
TGTGCCATCAGTGAGAAGCGGGGATCCTCCTACGAGCAGTACTTC
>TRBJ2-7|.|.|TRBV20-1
CSAREGAPYEQYF
TGCAGTGCTAGAGAGGGGGCGCCTTACGAGCAGTACTTC
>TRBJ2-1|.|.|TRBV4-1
CASSRGVEAGSYNEQFF
TGCGCCAGCAGCCGCGGAGTAGAGGCAGGCTCCTACAATGAGCAGTTCTTC
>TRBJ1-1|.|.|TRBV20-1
CSAKDPTENTEAFF
TGCAGTGCTAAGGACCCGACAGAGAACACTGAAGCTTTCTTT
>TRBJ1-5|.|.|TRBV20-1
CSARGRNNQPQHF
TGCAGTGCTAGGGGCAGGAACAATCAGCCCCAGCATTTT
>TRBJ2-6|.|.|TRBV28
CASRPGPGAGANVLTF
TGTGCCAGCAGACCGGGACCTGGGGCTGGGGCCAACGTCCTGACTTTC
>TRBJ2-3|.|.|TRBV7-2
CASSLLSGVTDTQYF
TGTGCCAGCAGCTTATTATCCGGGGTCACAGATACGCAGTATTTT
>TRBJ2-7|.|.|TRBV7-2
CASSLAGVSREQYF
TGTGCCAGCAGCTTAGCCGGTGTTTCACGCGAGCAGTACTTC
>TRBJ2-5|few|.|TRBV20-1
CSASDLVKTQYF
TGCAGTGCGAGCGACTTGGTTAAGACCCAGTACTTC
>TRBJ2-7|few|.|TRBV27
CASSLGGESYEQYF
TGTGCCAGCAGTTTGGGTGGGGAATCCTACGAGCAGTACTTC
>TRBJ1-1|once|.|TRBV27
CASRLAGFEAFF
TGTGCCAGCAGACTAGCGGGGTTTGAAGCTTTCTTT